This T cell receptor beta chain was found in a study of cytomegalovirus exposure and HLA in healthy donors. The PCR was carried out with 60 Vbeta primers and 13 Jbeta primers. Method: immunoSEQ multiplex PCR; TCRdb's copy keeps in-frame clones and lacks some. The table includes under 90,000 clones, roughly 80% detected once. To note about this clone: Antigen: not known.

Study results and caveats: The study flagged about 150 TCR beta chains as cytomegalovirus-associated. When a later analysis compared HLA-associated TCR beta chains with equally common others, the HLA-associated chains turned out to be more clonally expanded and to have lower generation probabilities.

This CDR3 spans 13 amino acids. Per the germline V gene, CDR1 is SGHRS and CDR2 is YFSETQ. V lost 6 bases to trimming and J lost 7 bases, with 13 bases between them. The gene calls are TRBV5-1 and TRBJ2-2; D unclear. The sequence was obtained from a man aged 40-49 years in good health and CMV-seronegative. Sequenced input: PBMCs. The CDR3 is CASKRSLDGELFF. CDR3 nucleotide sequence: TGCGCCAGCAAGCGCAGTCTGGACGGGGAGCTGTTTTTT.